This T cell receptor (beta chain) appears in the sequencing data of a study of regulatory T cells in long-lasting Graves disease. For the study at large: Persistent cases were those of Graves' disease that involved over 5 years of antithyroid drugs with positive TSH receptor antibodies. Points from the study as a whole: Public clonotype sharing was higher in persistent than newly diagnosed patients. Favored usage of TRBV28, TRBJ1-2 and TRBJ2-5 was recorded in persistent disease. For persistent Graves' patients, TCR diversity was lower than for newly diagnosed ones.

V lost 5 bases to trimming and J lost 6 bases, with 8 bases between them. Germline V gives CDR1 SEHNR, CDR2 FQNEAQ (reference sequence). CDR3 length: 11 amino acids. The time point: persistent/refractory GD, antithyroid drugs over 5 years with positive TRAb. PBMCs provided the RNA from which the TCR library was made. Construction of TCR beta libraries relied on iRepertoire HTBI primers and on Arm-PCR targeting CDR3 regions. Via MiXCR, TCRdb re-called the multiplex PCR reads, giving one row per CDR3 protein. The table lists 400,000 to 450,000 distinct CDR3 sequences, roughly a quarter of them singletons. This clonotype was recorded many times. Its antigen is unidentified.

The sample consisted of peripheral blood mononuclear cells (PBMCs), taken when the disease was refractory, from a patient treated with antithyroid drugs. V is TRBV7-9 and J is TRBJ2-7; D remains unclear. The clonotype comes from a female donor with Graves disease. Here the CDR3 reads CASSPGVEQYF. The DNA for the CDR3 is TGTGCCAGCAGCCCCGGAGTCGAGCAGTACTTC.